The T cell receptor beta chain described here comes from a study of T-cell reconstitution after alpha-beta-depleted transplantation in children. This clonotype was seen a handful of times. From germline, CDR1 is SQVTM and CDR2 ANQGSEA. The V end was cut by 0 bases, the J end by 4 bases, with 8 bases between. The CDR3 has 13 amino acids. Unique molecular identifiers were incorporated when the TCRbeta library was constructed. TCRdb re-called the PCR reads through MiXCR, storing one row per CDR3 protein. The data contain some 490,000 distinct CDR3 sequences, roughly an eighth of them singletons. The TCR was taken from a human donor who donated a stem cell graft to a child with combined immunodeficiency. The chain recombines TRBV29-1 with TRBJ2-3; D is ambiguous. Sequenced here: PBMCs from the stem cell graft donor, sampled from the stem cell graft. The CDR3 DNA follows: TGCAGCGTTGAAGATTCGGGTCCAGATACGCAGTATTTT. Residues: CSVEDSGPDTQYF.